These T cell receptor beta chains were read from a single sample in a study of T cell changes during pregnancy in multiple sclerosis. The table came from immunoSEQ multiplex PCR; TCRdb's copy has only in-frame clones and leaves some out. The sample has about 100,000 clones, around 90% seen once. The sample was peripheral blood, taken in the second trimester of pregnancy. These receptors were taken from a female donor with multiple sclerosis, enrolled in a pregnancy study. The CDR3 runs from the conserved cysteine through the conserved F or W. The order of the fields is V gene, clone size, J gene, D gene, CDR3 protein, CDR3 DNA. The D gene is left open where the match is weak. Expanded clones get a size class; other rows say once, few or many, or leave the size out.

TRBV7-9	-	TRBJ2-1	TRBD2	CASSASGSSYNEQFF	TGTGCCAGCAGCGCGAGCGGGAGCTCCTACAATGAGCAGTTCTTC
TRBV18	few	TRBJ2-7	TRBD1	CASSATGGNEQYF	TGTGCCAGCTCAGCGACAGGGGGAAACGAGCAGTACTTC
TRBV6-1	-	TRBJ1-5	-	CASSGRDWGPQHF	TGTGCCAGCAGTGGTAGGGACTGGGGACCCCAGCATTTT
TRBV19	-	TRBJ1-5	TRBD1	CASKGGQGDSNQPQHF	TGTGCCAGTAAGGGGGGACAGGGGGATAGCAATCAGCCCCAGCATTTT
TRBV28	-	TRBJ2-7	-	CASRGGAADTYEQYF	TGTGCCAGCAGAGGGGGAGCGGCAGACACCTACGAGCAGTACTTC
TRBV5-1	-	TRBJ2-7	TRBD2	CASSLKTSGSSSEQYF	TGCGCCAGCAGCTTGAAGACTAGCGGGAGCTCTAGCGAGCAGTACTTC
TRBV6-6	-	TRBJ2-7	TRBD2	CASKAEREGREQYF	TGTGCCAGCAAAGCGGAGCGGGAGGGCCGCGAGCAGTACTTC
TRBV6-5	-	TRBJ2-2	TRBD2	CASSYSGSGRTGELFF	TGTGCCAGCAGTTACTCAGGTAGCGGGCGGACCGGGGAGCTGTTTTTT
TRBV29-1	-	TRBJ2-1	-	CSVCPDSTYNEQFF	TGCAGCGTCTGTCCGGACTCTACCTACAATGAGCAGTTCTTC
TRBV19	-	TRBJ1-2	TRBD1	CASSMQGDSNYGYTF	TGTGCCAGTAGTATGCAGGGGGATTCTAACTATGGCTACACCTTC
TRBV6-1	-	TRBJ2-7	-	CASSEGIGVAYEQYF	TGTGCCAGCAGTGAAGGAATAGGGGTCGCCTACGAGCAGTACTTC
TRBV15	-	TRBJ2-3	-	CATSRDVAADTQYF	TGTGCCACCAGCAGAGATGTAGCGGCAGATACGCAGTATTTT
TRBV25-1	-	TRBJ1-2	TRBD1	CASSEGGQGLGYTF	TGTGCCAGCAGTGAGGGTGGACAGGGACTTGGCTACACCTTC
TRBV4-3	-	TRBJ2-2	-	CASSQVGGIGTGELFF	TGCGCCAGCAGCCAAGTCGGCGGGATAGGCACCGGGGAGCTGTTTTTT
TRBV7-2	-	TRBJ1-5	TRBD1	CASSPGRGLGQPQHF	TGTGCCAGCAGCCCCGGCAGGGGGCTGGGTCAGCCCCAGCATTTT
TRBV28	-	TRBJ1-2	TRBD1	CASSGMDRGYGYTF	TGTGCCAGCAGTGGGATGGACAGGGGGTATGGCTACACCTTC
TRBV2	once	TRBJ2-2	-	CASSEPTAFRGELFF	TGTGCCAGCAGTGAACCGACAGCTTTCAGGGGGGAGCTGTTTTTT
TRBV7-9	-	TRBJ2-5	-	CASSSDRQETQYF	TGTGCCAGCAGCTCTGACAGACAAGAGACCCAGTACTTC
TRBV28	-	TRBJ2-7	TRBD1	CASSLIGTASYEQYF	TGTGCCAGCAGTTTGATAGGGACAGCCTCCTACGAGCAGTACTTC
TRBV15	-	TRBJ2-5	TRBD2	CATSRDMGSGSGTQYF	TGTGCCACCAGCAGAGATATGGGTAGCGGGAGCGGGACCCAGTACTTC
TRBV7-2	-	TRBJ2-7	TRBD1	CASSFRRGQGYEQYF	TGTGCCAGCAGCTTTAGAAGGGGACAGGGCTACGAGCAGTACTTC
TRBV18	-	TRBJ1-1	TRBD1	CASSPPVNGDRGSEAFF	TGTGCCAGCTCACCACCGGTTAACGGGGACAGGGGATCTGAAGCTTTCTTT
TRBV7-9	-	TRBJ2-5	-	CASSLLNELVETQYF	TGTGCCAGCAGCTTACTCAACGAGTTGGTTGAGACCCAGTACTTC
TRBV6-1	-	TRBJ1-2	TRBD1	CASSKGGKEGAFRNGYTF	TGTGCCAGCAGTAAAGGCGGCAAGGAGGGGGCTTTTAGGAATGGCTACACCTTC
TRBV18	-	TRBJ2-5	TRBD2	CASSPLREGTQYF	TGTGCCAGCTCACCACTGCGGGAGGGGACCCAGTACTTC